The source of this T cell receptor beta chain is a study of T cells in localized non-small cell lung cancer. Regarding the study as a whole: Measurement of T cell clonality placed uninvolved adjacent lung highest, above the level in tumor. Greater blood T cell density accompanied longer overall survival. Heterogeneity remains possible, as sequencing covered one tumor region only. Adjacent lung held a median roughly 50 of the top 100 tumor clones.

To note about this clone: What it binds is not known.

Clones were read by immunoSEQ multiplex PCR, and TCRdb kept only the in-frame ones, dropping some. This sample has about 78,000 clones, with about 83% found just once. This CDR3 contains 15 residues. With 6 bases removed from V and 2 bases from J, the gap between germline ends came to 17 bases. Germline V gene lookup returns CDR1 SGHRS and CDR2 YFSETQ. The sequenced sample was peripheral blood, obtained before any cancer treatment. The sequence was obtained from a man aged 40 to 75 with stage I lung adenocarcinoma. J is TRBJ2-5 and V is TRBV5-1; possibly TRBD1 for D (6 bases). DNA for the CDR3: TGCGCCAGCAAATGGGGGACAAGCCGACAAGAGACCCAGTACTTC. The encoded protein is CASKWGTSRQETQYF.